One sample yielded the 23 T cell receptor beta chains listed below, sequenced in a study of cytomegalovirus exposure and HLA in healthy donors (dated by TCRdb to the late 2010s). The library came from the immunoSEQ multiplex PCR assay. The multiplex PCR relied on a mix of 60 forward primers for TCR Vbeta segments and 13 reverse primers for TCR Jbeta segments. TCRdb holds this immuneACCESS table with in-frame rearrangements only. Some clones are missing; in checked studies, unresolved V genes explain under half, and the rest has no known cause. Present in this sample are more than 110,000 clones, 70% to 90% of which were seen just once. The top ten constitute around 2.4% of the sample. Sequencing was performed on PBMCs. The source of these receptors is a man aged 45-65 years in good health and CMV-seronegative.

The chain joins TRBV18 to TRBJ1-2; 10 bases match TRBD1. Germline assignment: CDR1 KGHSH and CDR2 LQKENI. Trimming removed 3 bases from V and 3 bases from J; junction bases left unmatched: 4. This CDR3 has 15 residues. CDR3 sequence (DNA): TGTGCCAGCTCACCGGGGACAGGGGATGACTATGGCTACACCTTC. This codes for CASSPGTGDDYGYTF.

The chain recombines TRBV19 with TRBJ2-5; 7 positions agree with TRBD1. Looked up from germline, CDR1 is LNHDA and CDR2 is SQIVND (reference sequence). CDR3 length equals 14 residues. Unmatched junction bases numbered 6, after V lost 6 bases and J lost 2 bases. The CDR3 sequence is CASRTDRNQETQYF. In DNA form, the CDR3 reads TGTGCCAGTAGAACGGACAGGAATCAAGAGACCCAGTACTTC.

The J gene is TRBJ1-1, the V gene TRBV7-3; 7 bases agree with TRBD1. V gave up 3 bases and J gave up 1 base; unmatched junction bases: 8. CDR1 is SGHTA and CDR2 is FQGTGA in the germline V gene. The CDR3 runs to 16 residues. This chain's CDR3 is CASSLGRPGGNTEAFF. The CDR3 region has the DNA TGTGCCAGCAGCTTGGGACGACCAGGGGGGAACACTGAAGCTTTCTTT.

This clone was recorded a few times. The V call is TRBV6-5, the J call TRBJ1-3; 8 nucleotides match TRBD1. Germline CDR1 MNHEY, CDR2 SVGAGI. The junction had 2 bases not matched to a gene; V was cut back by 5 bases and J by 2 bases. The CDR3 length is 14 residues. In nucleotides, the CDR3 is TGTGCCAGCAGTCCGACAGGGGCTGGAAACACCATATATTTT. Encoded protein: CASSPTGAGNTIYF.

This chain uses TRBV7-9 with TRBJ2-1, with TRBD2 matching over 9 bases. Germline V gives CDR1 SEHNR, CDR2 FQNEAQ (reference sequence). Unmatched junction bases numbered 2, after V lost 1 base and J lost 10 bases. The CDR3 has 13 residues. The CDR3 DNA follows: TGTGCCAGCAGCTTAGGCGGGAGGGGAGAGCAGTTCTTC. Translation: CASSLGGRGEQFF. Together with reference TRBV7-9 and TRBJ2-1, the CDR3 gives the full variable domain: DTGVSQNPRHKITKRGQNVTFRCDPISEHNRLYWYRQTLGQGPEFLTYFQNEAQLEKSRLLSDRFSAERPKGSFSTLEIQRTEQGDSAMYLCASSLGGRGEQFFGPGTRLTVL.

In this sample, this clone turned up once. The chain uses TRBV11-3 and TRBJ2-1; D is perhaps TRBD2 (5 bases). Per the germline V gene, CDR1 is SGHNT and CDR2 is YENEEA. V lost 3 bases, J lost 0 bases, and 9 bases lay in between. This CDR3 comprises 15 residues. CDR3 residues: CASSFRAGSYNEQFF. The DNA for the CDR3 is TGTGCCAGCAGCTTTAGGGCGGGCTCCTACAATGAGCAGTTCTTC.

This sequence joins TRBV6-1 and TRBJ2-5; tentative D call: TRBD2 (6 bases). Trimming stripped 2 bases from V and 9 bases from J, with 13 bases between. The CDR3 totals 13 residues. The V gene's germline CDR1 is MNHNS and CDR2 SASEGT. The CDR3 coding sequence is TGTGCCAGCAGTGAAACTAGCCCTACGGCCCAGTACTTC. Its protein product is CASSETSPTAQYF.

The V and J genes are TRBV6-1 and TRBJ1-5; D gene ambiguous. The V gene lost 4 bases and the J gene lost 2 bases, with 9 bases spanning the gap. CDR1 MNHNS and CDR2 SASEGT come from the germline V gene. The CDR3 totals 14 residues. In nucleotides, the CDR3 is TGTGCCAGCAGTGGACAAACGGGCAATCAGCCCCAGCATTTT. Protein product: CASSGQTGNQPQHF.

The V call is TRBV6-5, the J call TRBJ2-5, with 7 bases lining up with TRBD2. The CDR3 is 15 amino acids. Trimming cost V 5 bases and J 4 bases; bases outside gene matches: 10. Germline CDR1 reads MNHEY; CDR2 reads SVGAGI. CDR3: CASSLHGGGGETQYF. The CDR3 nucleotides read TGTGCCAGCAGTCTCCATGGCGGGGGAGGAGAGACCCAGTACTTC.

Written as DNA, the CDR3 is TGTGCCAGTAGTATACAAAAACTCGGGACAGTCGATTCCTACGAGCAGTACTTC. Encoded protein: CASSIQKLGTVDSYEQYF. The gene calls are TRBV19 and TRBJ2-7; 7 bases match TRBD1. V lost 2 bases to trimming and J lost 1 base; unmatched junction nucleotides: 14. The CDR3 loop spans 18 amino acids. In germline, CDR1 is LNHDA, CDR2 SQIVND (reference sequence).

The chain carries TRBV27 and TRBJ2-3; the D gene is possibly TRBD2 (6 bases). The CDR3 runs to 16 residues. V was trimmed by 2 bases and J by 2 bases, leaving 14 bases between them. CDR1 and CDR2 (germline): MNHEY, SMNVEV (reference sequence). CDR3 region: CASSLIGTGDTDTQYF. The CDR3 nucleotides are TGTGCCAGCAGTTTAATCGGGACTGGAGACACAGATACGCAGTATTTT.

The genes are TRBV7-9 and TRBJ1-4; the D gene is possibly TRBD1 (5 bases). The CDR3 is made up of 14 amino acids. V lost 4 bases and J 7 bases, leaving 13 bases between the germline ends. Germline CDR1 reads SEHNR; CDR2 reads FQNEAQ (reference sequence). CDR3 region: CASSWDERGEKLFF. The CDR3 DNA is TGTGCCAGCAGCTGGGACGAGCGGGGTGAAAAACTGTTTTTT.

This CDR3 is CASSLGSAGLNQPQHF. As DNA, the CDR3 is TGTGCCAGCAGCTTAGGTTCGGCAGGACTCAATCAGCCCCAGCATTTT. V and J are TRBV7-8 and TRBJ1-5; D gene ambiguous. The germline V and J ends were trimmed by 1 base and 3 bases, with 13 bases remaining between them. There are 16 residues in the CDR3. The V gene's germline CDR1 is SGHVS and CDR2 FQNEAQ.

This clone turned up a few times. The rearrangement uses TRBV27 and TRBJ2-7; the D gene is possibly TRBD1 (6 bases). This CDR3 has 14 residues. V dropped 6 bases and J dropped 6 bases, with 18 bases sitting between them. Germline lookup yields CDR1 MNHEY and CDR2 SMNVEV (reference sequence). The CDR3 DNA reads TGTGCCAGCAGCCTGGGGGCAGGCCCCTTCGAGCAGTACTTC. Residues: CASSLGAGPFEQYF.

This CDR3 reads CASSLLSNRETQYF. The CDR3 nucleotides read TGTGCCAGCAGCTTGCTCTCCAACCGGGAGACCCAGTACTTC. The chain recombines TRBV5-4 with TRBJ2-5; the D is unclear. Germline V lookup: CDR1 SGHNT, CDR2 YYREEE (reference sequence). V was clipped by 1 base and J by 5 bases, with 12 bases between them. This CDR3 comprises 14 residues.

The chain has TRBV5-1 and TRBJ2-1; tentatively, D is TRBD2 (6 bases). V gave up 5 bases and J gave up 2 bases, with 14 bases separating them. The CDR3 runs 15 residues. Germline V gives CDR1 SGHRS, CDR2 YFSETQ. The CDR3 is CASRRDLATYNEQFF. CDR3 DNA: TGCGCCAGCAGGAGGGACCTAGCGACCTACAATGAGCAGTTCTTC.

This rearrangement joins TRBV2 to TRBJ1-2; the match to TRBD1 covers 9 bases. The CDR3 spans 15 residues. J lost 6 bases, V lost 4 bases, and 9 bases had no gene match. Germline V CDR1 and CDR2: SNHLY, FYNNEI. CDR3 in amino acids: CASSGTGTGWNGYTF. DNA of the CDR3: TGTGCCAGCAGTGGAACGGGGACAGGGTGGAATGGCTACACCTTC.

The rearrangement joins TRBV2 to TRBJ2-3; D might be TRBD2 (6 bases). The CDR3 is made up of 13 amino acids. Germline values: CDR1 SNHLY, CDR2 FYNNEI. V was cut by 6 bases and J by 4 bases, with 11 bases left in between. CDR3 DNA: TGTGCCAGCAGCCTCGGGGGTTCAGATACGCAGTATTTT. Translated: CASSLGGSDTQYF.

The J gene is TRBJ2-3, the V gene TRBV7-3; D is unresolved. CDR1 is SGHTA, CDR2 FQGTGA, per germline. The CDR3 spans 13 residues. Trimming left V 4 bases short and J 6 bases short, with 11 bases between. CDR3 DNA: TGTGCCAGCAGCTCGAGCGTCGGGGATACGCAGTATTTT. As protein: CASSSSVGDTQYF.

This clone was observed a handful of times. V and J are TRBV7-2 and TRBJ2-1; 9 bases agree with TRBD2. Trimming took 10 bases from V and 2 from J; bases not matched to a gene: 6. Per the germline V gene, CDR1 is SGHTA and CDR2 is FQGNSA. This CDR3 has 14 residues. The CDR3 sequence is CATFLAGTYNEQFF. The CDR3 DNA reads TGTGCCACCTTTCTAGCGGGAACCTACAATGAGCAGTTCTTC.

The CDR3 loop is CASSVTSGTSVHEQFF. CDR3 nucleotide sequence: TGTGCCAGCAGCGTCACCTCCGGGACTAGCGTTCATGAGCAGTTCTTC. This chain links TRBV9 with TRBJ2-1; 10 bases line up with TRBD2. Germline values: CDR1 SGDLS, CDR2 YYNGEE. CDR3 size: 16 residues. J was trimmed by 8 bases and V by 2 bases; bases with no gene match: 10. The whole variable domain, filled in from reference TRBV9 and TRBJ2-1, reads DSGVTQTPKHLITATGQRVTLRCSPRSGDLSVYWYQQSLDQGLQFLIQYYNGEERAKGNILERFSAQQFPDLHSELNLSSLELGDSALYFCASSVTSGTSVHEQFFGPGTRLTVL.

The chain recombines TRBV25-1 with TRBJ2-7; D perhaps matches TRBD1 (6 bases). The germline V gene has CDR1 MGHDK and CDR2 SYGVNS. This CDR3 comprises 11 residues. The CDR3 region has the DNA TGTCCAAGAACAGGCACAGGGGAGCAGTACTTC. Translation gives CPRTGTGEQYF.

The chain is built from TRBV7-9 and TRBJ1-5, with a tentative D call TRBD1 (6 bases). The germline V and J ends were trimmed by 3 bases and 8 bases, with 11 bases remaining between them. The CDR3 length is 13 residues. CDR1 is SEHNR and CDR2 is FQNEAQ in the germline V gene (reference sequence). CDR3 loop: CASSLSGGKPQHF. In DNA, the CDR3 is TGTGCCAGCAGCTTGTCGGGGGGCAAGCCCCAGCATTTT.